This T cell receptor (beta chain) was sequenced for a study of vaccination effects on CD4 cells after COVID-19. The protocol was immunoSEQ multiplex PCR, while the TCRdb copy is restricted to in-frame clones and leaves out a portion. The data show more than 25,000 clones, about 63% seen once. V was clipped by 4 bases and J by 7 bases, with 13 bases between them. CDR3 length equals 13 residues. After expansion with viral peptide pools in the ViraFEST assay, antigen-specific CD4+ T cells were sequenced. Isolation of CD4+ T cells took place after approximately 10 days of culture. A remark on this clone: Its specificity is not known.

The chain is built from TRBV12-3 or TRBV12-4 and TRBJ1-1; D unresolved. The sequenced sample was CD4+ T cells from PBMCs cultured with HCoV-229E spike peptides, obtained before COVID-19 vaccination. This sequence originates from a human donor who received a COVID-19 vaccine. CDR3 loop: CASSSSGGREAFF. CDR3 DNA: TGTGCCAGCAGTTCGTCAGGAGGGCGTGAAGCTTTCTTT.